This TCR beta chain is from a study of regulatory T cells in long-lasting Graves disease. Study in general: New Graves' disease cases had less than 3 months of antithyroid drugs. Study-level points and caveats: Persistent disease exhibited a predilection for TRBV28, TRBJ1-2 and TRBJ2-5.

This clonotype was observed at least ten times. Its antigen is undetermined. Construction of the TCR beta libraries employed iRepertoire HTBI primers in conjunction with Arm-PCR of CDR3 regions. Using its own MiXCR run on the multiplex PCR reads, TCRdb lists one record per CDR3 protein. Of 300,000 to 400,000 distinct CDR3 sequences in the sample, roughly 17% were seen once. Germline V gene data show CDR1 as SNHLY and CDR2 as FYNNEI. The CDR3 consists of 13 residues. With V trimmed by 3 bases and J by 4 bases, 2 bases remained unmatched. Time point given: newly diagnosed GD, antithyroid drugs for less than 3 months. Extracted PBMC RNA gave rise to the TCR library. EDTA tubes held 9 to 10 milliliters of peripheral blood from each patient. The same data also contributed to another study, on T cells in Graves' hyperthyroidism and ophthalmopathy. That investigation notes: RT-PCR in the first round (using the HTBI primer set) targeted the TCR CDR3.

This clonotype was obtained from a man in his forties with Graves disease. The source material was peripheral blood mononuclear cells (PBMCs), sampled at new diagnosis, from a patient treated with antithyroid drugs. V usage is TRBV2 and J usage is TRBJ1-1; 7 positions agree with TRBD1. CDR3: CASSETGFTEAFF. Written as DNA, the CDR3 is TGTGCCAGCAGTGAGACAGGGTTCACTGAAGCTTTCTTT.